Included here is one T cell receptor (beta chain) sequence, with context. Its antigen is undetermined. This sample was included in a study of shared clonotypes between healthy human individuals. General study findings and limits: Generally, naive subsets (rather than memory subsets) showed larger estimated richness.

The protocol was immunoSEQ multiplex PCR, while the TCRdb copy is restricted to in-frame clones and leaves out a portion. The sample carries fewer than 850,000 clones, roughly 96% recorded once. The CDR3 sequence is 16 residues long. The junction had 12 bases not matched to a gene; V was cut back by 5 bases and J by 7 bases. Germline V CDR1 and CDR2: LGHNA, YSLEER. The naive CD8 population came from CD45RO-negative cells selected for CCR7, without terminally differentiated effector memory CD45RA+ cells. There were only Caucasian adults among the donors, and all lived in Nashville, Tennessee. This clonotype was obtained from a man aged 25 to 40 in good health. The J gene is TRBJ2-2, the V gene TRBV4-3; 8 bases are a match to TRBD2. Sequenced material: naive CD8+ T cells sorted from blood. The CDR3 DNA sequence: TGCGCCAGCAGCAAACGGCGAGCGGGAGTGAGCGGGGAGCTGTTTTTT. Translation: CASSKRRAGVSGELFF.